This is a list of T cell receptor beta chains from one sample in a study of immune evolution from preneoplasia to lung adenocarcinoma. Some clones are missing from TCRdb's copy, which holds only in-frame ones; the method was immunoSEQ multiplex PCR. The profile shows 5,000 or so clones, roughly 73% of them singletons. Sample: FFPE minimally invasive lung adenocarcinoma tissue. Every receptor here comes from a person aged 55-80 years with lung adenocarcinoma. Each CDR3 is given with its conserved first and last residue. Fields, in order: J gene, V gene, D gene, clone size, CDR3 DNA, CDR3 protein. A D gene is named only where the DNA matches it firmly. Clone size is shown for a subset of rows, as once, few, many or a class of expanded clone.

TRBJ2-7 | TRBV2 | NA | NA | TGTGCCAGCAATTACGGGCAGGGTTTCGAGCAGTACTTC | CASNYGQGFEQYF
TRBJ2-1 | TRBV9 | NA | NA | TGTGCCAGCAGCGTAATGCAGGGACAACTCTACAATGAGCAGTTCTTC | CASSVMQGQLYNEQFF
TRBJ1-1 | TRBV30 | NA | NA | TGTGCCTGGAGCGAGGGGGGCACTGAAGCTTTCTTT | CAWSEGGTEAFF
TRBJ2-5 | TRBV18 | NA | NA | TGTGCCAGCTCACCACCGAGTGAGGAGACCCAGTACTTC | CASSPPSEETQYF
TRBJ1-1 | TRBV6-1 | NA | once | TGTGCCAGCAGTGAATCAGGCCGTACTGAAGCTTTCTTT | CASSESGRTEAFF
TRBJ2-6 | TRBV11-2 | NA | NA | TGTGCCAGCAGCAACATGCGCTCTGGGGCCAACGTCCTGACTTTC | CASSNMRSGANVLTF
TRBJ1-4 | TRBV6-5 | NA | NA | TGTGCCAGCACCTTCAATTTGGGGAATGAAAAACTGTTTTTT | CASTFNLGNEKLFF
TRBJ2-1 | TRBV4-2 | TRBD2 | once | TGTGCCAGCAGCGTCGGGACTAGCGGGAGGGGCAATGAGCAGTTCTTC | CASSVGTSGRGNEQFF
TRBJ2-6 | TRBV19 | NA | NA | TGTGCCAGTAGTATAGAACGAGGCTCTGGGGCCAACGTCCTGACTTTC | CASSIERGSGANVLTF
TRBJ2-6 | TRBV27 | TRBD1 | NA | TGTGCCAGCAGGCCACAGGGGGCTGGAGTAGGGGCCAACGTCCTGACTTTC | CASRPQGAGVGANVLTF
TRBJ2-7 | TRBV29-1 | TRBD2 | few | TGCAGCGTTGGTATCGGGAGGTACGAGCAGTACTTC | CSVGIGRYEQYF